These 22 T cell receptor beta chains came from one sample sequenced in a study of T cell changes during pregnancy in multiple sclerosis. The assay was immunoSEQ multiplex PCR, and TCRdb's table has in-frame clones only and misses some. The sample contains approximately 60,000 clones, roughly 93% of which appear only once. The starting material was peripheral blood, obtained in the second trimester of pregnancy. These receptors were obtained from a female donor with multiple sclerosis, enrolled in a pregnancy study.

The rearrangement links TRBV4-3 to TRBJ2-1, with TRBD1 matching over 11 bases. This CDR3 has 17 residues. The ends lost 4 bases at V and 7 bases at J; junction bases unmatched: 12. Germline-derived CDR1 and CDR2 are LGHNA and YSLEER. CDR3 amino acids: CASSPVSDRGQANEQFF. The CDR3 DNA sequence: TGCGCCAGCAGCCCCGTCTCGGACAGGGGGCAGGCGAATGAGCAGTTCTTC.

This clone appeared a single time. This chain uses TRBV18 with TRBJ2-3; D possibly corresponds to TRBD2 (6 bases). CDR3 length: 15 amino acids. V lost 3 bases and J 3 bases, leaving 13 bases between the germline ends. CDR1 and CDR2 (germline): KGHSH, LQKENI. The CDR3 here is CASSPGLSTTDTQYF. CDR3 nucleotides: TGTGCCAGCTCACCGGGACTCTCCACGACAGATACGCAGTATTTT. The variable domain in full, with the rest retrieved from reference TRBV18 and TRBJ2-3, is NAGVMQNPRHLVRRRGQEARLRCSPMKGHSHVYWYRQLPEEGLKFMVYLQKENIIDESGMPKERFSAEFPKEGPSILRIQQVVRGDSAAYFCASSPGLSTTDTQYFGPGTRLTVL.

This rearrangement joins TRBV6-6 to TRBJ1-5, with D maybe TRBD1 (6 bases). Germline V gives CDR1 MNHNY, CDR2 SVGAGI (reference sequence). The CDR3 consists of 12 residues. Trimming stripped 4 bases from V and 7 bases from J, with 8 bases between. CDR3 sequence: CASSSRGQPQHF. The CDR3, as DNA: TGTGCCAGCAGTTCCAGGGGCCAGCCCCAGCATTTT.

V usage is TRBV18 and J usage is TRBJ2-7, with D possibly matching TRBD1 (5 bases). Germline V lookup: CDR1 KGHSH, CDR2 LQKENI. V was shortened by 1 base and J by 2 bases, with 6 bases between the two germline ends. The CDR3 is made up of 13 amino acids. This CDR3 is CASSPLTAYEQYF. The CDR3 coding sequence is TGTGCCAGCTCACCACTGACAGCCTACGAGCAGTACTTC.

The chain uses TRBV30 and TRBJ2-4, with no clear D. CDR1 GTSNPN and CDR2 SVGIG come from the germline V gene (reference sequence). CDR3 size: 14 residues. Trimming stripped 2 bases from V and 0 bases from J, with 8 bases between. The CDR3, as DNA: TGTGCCTGGAGTAAGAAGCAAGCCAAAAACATTCAGTACTTC. This encodes CAWSKKQAKNIQYF. Complete variable domain (other parts from reference TRBV30 and TRBJ2-4): SQTIHQWPATLVQPVGSPLSLECTVEGTSNPNLYWYRQAAGRGLQLLFYSVGIGQISSEVPQNLSASRPQDRQFILSSKKLLLSDSGFYLCAWSKKQAKNIQYFGAGTRLSVL.

The rearrangement links TRBV27 to TRBJ2-1; D gene uncertain. The germline gives CDR1 MNHEY, CDR2 SMNVEV (reference sequence). The CDR3 extends over 12 amino acids. The V and J ends lost 10 bases and 2 bases respectively, with 9 bases between them. The CDR3 protein is CATIAAYNEQFF. Here the CDR3 DNA reads TGTGCCACCATAGCCGCCTACAATGAGCAGTTCTTC.

The V call is TRBV19, the J call TRBJ1-2; a possible D gene is TRBD1 (6 bases). This CDR3 spans 17 amino acids. V dropped 2 bases and J dropped 3 bases, with 19 bases sitting between them. CDR1 and CDR2 from the germline V gene are LNHDA and SQIVND (reference sequence). CDR3 sequence: CASSIRGTSKSHYGYTF. CDR3 coding DNA: TGTGCCAGTAGTATAAGAGGGACATCAAAGAGCCACTATGGCTACACCTTC.

This sequence joins TRBV5-8 and TRBJ1-2; TRBD1 aligns across 7 bases. Unmatched junction bases numbered 7, after V lost 4 bases and J lost 4 bases. Germline V CDR1 and CDR2: SGHTS, YDEGEE. The CDR3 runs to 14 residues. The CDR3 DNA sequence: TGTGCCAGCAGCCTTTTAGACAGGGTCTATGGCTACACCTTC. Translating it yields CASSLLDRVYGYTF.

CDR3 sequence: CAFSWDSANSPLHF. CDR3 sequence (DNA): TGTGCCTTTTCATGGGACAGCGCCAATTCACCCCTCCACTTT. This chain uses TRBV30 with TRBJ1-6, with 7 nucleotides matching TRBD1. Germline CDR1 is GTSNPN and CDR2 is SVGIG (reference sequence). Trimming cost V 7 bases and J 7 bases; bases outside gene matches: 10. This CDR3 is 14 amino acids long.

The chain recombines TRBV5-4 with TRBJ2-3, with 10 bases aligning to TRBD1. The CDR3 runs to 16 residues. The junction had 8 bases not matched to a gene; V was cut back by 3 bases and J by 4 bases. From germline, CDR1 is SGHNT and CDR2 YYREEE (reference sequence). The CDR3 region is CASSSPGQGSADTQYF. DNA for the CDR3: TGTGCCAGCAGCTCGCCGGGACAGGGGTCCGCAGATACGCAGTATTTT.

The gene calls are TRBV9 and TRBJ2-1, with D possibly matching TRBD2 (7 bases). Trimming cost V 3 bases and J 2 bases, with 12 bases left between them. Germline V gene data show CDR1 as SGDLS and CDR2 as YYNGEE. CDR3 length: 15 residues. This chain's CDR3 is CASSEGGNTYNEQFF. The CDR3, as DNA: TGTGCCAGCAGCGAGGGGGGGAATACCTACAATGAGCAGTTCTTC.

The chain is built from TRBV5-1 and TRBJ1-1; 8 positions match TRBD1. The V gene's germline CDR1 is SGHRS and CDR2 YFSETQ. The V and J ends lost 4 bases and 4 bases, in that order; junction bases with no gene match: 6. The CDR3 totals 14 residues. CDR3 residues: CASSIGQGGTEAFF. The CDR3 nucleotides read TGCGCCAGCAGCATAGGACAGGGAGGCACTGAAGCTTTCTTT.

CDR3 loop: CASSNSYYTEAFF. For the CDR3, the DNA is TGTGCCAGCAGCAACTCCTATTACACTGAAGCTTTCTTT. The J gene is TRBJ1-1, the V gene TRBV9; no clear D gene. V lost 4 bases to trimming and J lost 3 bases, with 10 bases between them. The CDR3 sequence is 13 residues long. Germline values: CDR1 SGDLS, CDR2 YYNGEE.

The chain is built from TRBV25-1 and TRBJ1-4; 10 bases match TRBD1. The CDR3 extends over 15 amino acids. Germline CDR1 reads MGHDK; CDR2 reads SYGVNS. V dropped 3 bases and J dropped 6; count of bases not matched to a gene: 4. CDR3 sequence: CASSDSGQGHEKLFF. Here the CDR3 DNA reads TGTGCCAGCAGTGACTCGGGACAGGGGCATGAAAAACTGTTTTTT.

The V and J genes are TRBV7-2 and TRBJ1-2; unclear D gene. Germline V gene lookup returns CDR1 SGHTA and CDR2 FQGNSA. Trimming cost V 5 bases and J 4 bases, with 14 bases left between them. The CDR3 totals 14 residues. CDR3 sequence: CASSAGGETYGYTF. The DNA for the CDR3 is TGTGCCAGCAGCGCCGGCGGAGAAACCTATGGCTACACCTTC.

This chain connects TRBV6-1 to TRBJ1-5, with no clear D. Germline CDR1 reads MNHNS; CDR2 reads SASEGT. The CDR3 consists of 13 residues. Deletions cut 2 bases from V and 5 bases from J, with 7 bases between. CDR3 bases: TGTGCCAGCAGTGAAACAAGTTATCAGCCCCAGCATTTT. As protein: CASSETSYQPQHF.

The J gene is TRBJ2-3, the V gene TRBV10-3, with TRBD2 matching 9 bases. The V and J ends lost 4 bases and 4 bases, in that order; junction bases with no gene match: 3. The CDR3 runs to 14 residues. Germline CDR1 reads ENHRY; CDR2 reads SYGVKD. DNA of the CDR3: TGTGCCATCAGTGCGGGCGGGGGGGCAGATACGCAGTATTTT. Residues: CAISAGGGADTQYF.

The rearrangement uses TRBV5-5 and TRBJ2-2; D uncertain. Germline CDR1 reads SGHKS; CDR2 reads YYEKEE (reference sequence). The germline V and J ends were trimmed by 2 bases and 7 bases, with 12 bases remaining between them. The CDR3 extends over 14 amino acids. CDR3 sequence reads: CASSFGFSFGELFF. For the CDR3, the DNA is TGTGCCAGCAGCTTCGGGTTTTCATTCGGGGAGCTGTTTTTT. The variable domain in full, completed from reference TRBV5-5 and TRBJ2-2, reads DAGVTQSPTHLIKTRGQQVTLRCSPISGHKSVSWYQQVLGQGPQFIFQYYEKEERGRGNFPDRFSARQFPNYSSELNVNALLLGDSALYLCASSFGFSFGELFFGEGSRLTVL.

V is TRBV4-3 and J is TRBJ1-1; D is unclear. This CDR3 has 18 residues. Trimming cost V 1 base and J 0 bases, with 18 bases left between them. Germline CDR1 LGHNA, CDR2 YSLEER. DNA of the CDR3: TGCGCCAGCAGCCAAGGCGTTCGGGGTTTTTATTTGAACACTGAAGCTTTCTTT. Translated, it gives CASSQGVRGFYLNTEAFF.

The chain uses TRBV6-1 and TRBJ2-1; 8 bases match TRBD2. The CDR3 length is 15 residues. V shed 2 bases, J shed 0 bases, and the junction held 0 bases outside the gene matches. Germline loops: CDR1 MNHNS, CDR2 SASEGT. The CDR3 loop is CASSELAGSYNEQFF. The CDR3, as DNA: TGTGCCAGCAGTGAACTAGCGGGCTCCTACAATGAGCAGTTCTTC.

This chain joins TRBV5-1 and TRBJ2-3; possibly TRBD1 for D (5 bases). V shed 0 bases and J shed 5 bases, with 10 bases lying between them. This CDR3 region has 14 residues. Per the germline V gene, CDR1 is SGHRS and CDR2 is YFSETQ. CDR3 sequence reads: CASSLARGGDTQYF. The CDR3 coding sequence is TGCGCCAGCAGCTTGGCTAGGGGCGGAGATACGCAGTATTTT.

The CDR3 spells CTSSPLSGDPQRETQYF. As DNA, the CDR3 is TGCACCAGCAGCCCCCTAAGCGGGGACCCCCAGCGGGAGACCCAGTACTTC. The gene calls are TRBV1 and TRBJ2-5; no check of the table's D call, TRBD2, against the DNA was made. TRBV1 is recorded as a pseudogene. The CDR3 has 17 residues.